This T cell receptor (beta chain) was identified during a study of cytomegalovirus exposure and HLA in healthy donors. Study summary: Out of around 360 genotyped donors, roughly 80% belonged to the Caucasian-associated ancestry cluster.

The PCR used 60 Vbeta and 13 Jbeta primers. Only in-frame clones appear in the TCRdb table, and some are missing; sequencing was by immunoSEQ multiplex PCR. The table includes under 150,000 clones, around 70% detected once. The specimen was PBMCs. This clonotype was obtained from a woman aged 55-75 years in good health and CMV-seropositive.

The CDR3 DNA reads TGCGCCAGCAGCCAAGTGACAGGACAGACTTTCTATGGCTACACCTTC. It yields the protein CASSQVTGQTFYGYTF. The J gene is TRBJ1-2, the V gene TRBV4-1, with a tentative D call TRBD1 (6 bases). The CDR3 has 16 amino acids. V was pared by 1 base and J by 4 bases, with 16 bases between. Germline values: CDR1 MGHRA, CDR2 YSYEKL.